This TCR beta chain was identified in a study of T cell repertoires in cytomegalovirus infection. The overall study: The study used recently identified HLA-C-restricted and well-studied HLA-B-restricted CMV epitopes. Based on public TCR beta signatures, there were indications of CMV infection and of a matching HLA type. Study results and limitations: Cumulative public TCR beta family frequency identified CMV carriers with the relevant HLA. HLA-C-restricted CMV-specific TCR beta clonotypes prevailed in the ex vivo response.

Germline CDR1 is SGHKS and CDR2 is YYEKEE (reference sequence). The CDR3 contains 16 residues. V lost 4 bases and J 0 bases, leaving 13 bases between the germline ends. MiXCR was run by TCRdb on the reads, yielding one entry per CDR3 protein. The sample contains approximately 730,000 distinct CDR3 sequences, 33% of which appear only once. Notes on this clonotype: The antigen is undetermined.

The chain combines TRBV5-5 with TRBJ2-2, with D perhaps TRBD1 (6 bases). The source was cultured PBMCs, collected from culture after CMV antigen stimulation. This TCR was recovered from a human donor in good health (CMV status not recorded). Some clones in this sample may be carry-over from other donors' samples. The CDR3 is CASSPRDTPNTGELFF. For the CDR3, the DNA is TGTGCCAGCAGCCCCAGGGACACTCCGAACACCGGGGAGCTGTTTTTT.